This T cell receptor (beta chain) emerged from a study of blood T cell repertoires in COVID-19. Study-level background: Samples taken during acute and convalescent COVID-19 were collected in the United States, Italy and Spain. T cells, B-cell-depleted T cells, or PBMCs provided the cDNA or gDNA that served as material.

Original data processing: Nucleated cell counts were estimated from reference gene primer amplification. Clones were read by immunoSEQ multiplex PCR, and TCRdb kept only the in-frame ones, dropping some. D and trimming come from the DNA, and the V and J calls and clone size come from that table. The table includes about 100,000 clones, 91% detected once. Germline-derived CDR1 and CDR2 are SGHDT and YYEEEE. The length of the CDR3 is 16 residues. V lost 1 base to trimming and J lost 4 bases; unmatched junction nucleotides: 10. Sequenced material: peripheral blood. The V call is TRBV5-6, the J call TRBJ1-2, with 7 nucleotides matching TRBD1. The sequence was collected from a man in his forties or fifties with active COVID-19. The CDR3 here is CASSLIGTAHLYGYTF. The CDR3 DNA sequence: TGTGCCAGCAGCTTGATCGGGACAGCTCATCTCTATGGCTACACCTTC.